This T cell receptor (beta chain) came from a study of CD8+ T cells in alopecia areata. Study information: Treatment comprised oral tofacitinib, 5 to 10 mg twice daily, in treated patients. Broader study findings: Researchers report lesional scalp, most notably alopecia totalis/universalis, outstripped normal scalp in clonality.

The CDR3 is 15 amino acids. Germline V gene sequence: CDR1 SNHLY, CDR2 FYNNEI. Trimming took off 4 bases at V and 0 bases at J, with 12 bases between the two ends. Investigators isolated RNA and reverse transcribed it into cDNA to act as the sequencing template. Assay: immunoSEQ multiplex PCR; the TCRdb copy retains only in-frame clones and omits some. The sample has roughly 250,000 clones, 67% seen once; the top ten hold 1% to 1.5%. In this sample, this clone turned up a few times. Its antigen is as yet unknown. The sample in question was CD4+ T cells sorted from blood, obtained at week 0. V usage is TRBV2 and J usage is TRBJ1-2; no clear D gene. This TCR was recovered from a human donor with alopecia areata. CDR3 nucleotide sequence: TGTGCCAGCAGTGTTTTAGCCTCTTCTAACTATGGCTACACCTTC. It is translated as CASSVLASSNYGYTF.